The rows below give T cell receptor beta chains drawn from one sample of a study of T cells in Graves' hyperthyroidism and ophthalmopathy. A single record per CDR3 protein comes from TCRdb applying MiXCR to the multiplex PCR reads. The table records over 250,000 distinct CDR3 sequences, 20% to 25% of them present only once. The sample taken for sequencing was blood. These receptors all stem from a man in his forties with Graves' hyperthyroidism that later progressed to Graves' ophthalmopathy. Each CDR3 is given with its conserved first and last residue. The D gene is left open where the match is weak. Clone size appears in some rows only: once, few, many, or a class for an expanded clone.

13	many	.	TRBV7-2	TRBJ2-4	CASSLGMGTIQYF	TGTGCCAGCAGCTTAGGGATGGGGACCATTCAGTACTTC
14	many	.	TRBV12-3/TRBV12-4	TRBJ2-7	CASSLFSQPYEQYF	TGTGCCAGCAGTTTATTTAGTCAGCCCTACGAGCAGTACTTC
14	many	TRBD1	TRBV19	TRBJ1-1	CASRSQGARTEAFF	TGTGCCAGTAGATCACAGGGGGCGCGAACTGAAGCTTTCTTT
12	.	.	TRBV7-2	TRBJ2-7	CASSPPEREQYF	TGTGCCAGCAGCCCACCGGAAAGGGAGCAGTACTTC
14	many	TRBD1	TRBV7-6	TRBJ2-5	CASSATGLGETQYF	TGTGCCAGCAGCGCGACAGGGTTGGGAGAGACCCAGTACTTC
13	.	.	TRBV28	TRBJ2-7	CASQGRISYEQYF	TGTGCCAGCCAGGGGAGGATCTCCTACGAGCAGTACTTC
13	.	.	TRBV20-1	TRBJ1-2	CSARSPPNYGYTF	TGCAGTGCTAGGAGTCCCCCTAACTATGGCTACACCTTC
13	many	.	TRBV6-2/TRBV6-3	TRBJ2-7	CASSLAQRYEQYF	TGTGCCAGCAGCCTAGCCCAGCGCTACGAGCAGTACTTC
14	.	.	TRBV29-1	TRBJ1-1	CSVAVVGMNTEAFF	TGCAGCGTTGCCGTGGTTGGGATGAACACTGAAGCTTTCTTT
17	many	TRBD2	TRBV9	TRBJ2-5	CASSVTSPAGGGETQYF	TGTGCCAGCAGCGTAACCAGTCCGGCGGGAGGAGGAGAGACCCAGTACTTC
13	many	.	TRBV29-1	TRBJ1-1	CSVDRNMNTEAFF	TGCAGCGTTGATAGGAATATGAACACTGAAGCTTTCTTT
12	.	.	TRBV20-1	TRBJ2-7	CSARRISGEQYF	TGCAGTGCTAGGCGCATCTCTGGGGAGCAGTACTTC
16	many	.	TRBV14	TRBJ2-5	CASSQPRIMGEETQYF	TGTGCCAGCAGCCAACCGCGTATAATGGGAGAAGAGACCCAGTACTTC
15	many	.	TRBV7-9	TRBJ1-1	CASSIRSVGNTEAFF	TGTGCCAGCAGCATACGGAGCGTAGGAAACACTGAAGCTTTCTTT
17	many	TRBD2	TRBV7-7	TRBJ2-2	CASSSGLAGPNTGELFF	TGTGCTAGCAGCTCGGGACTAGCGGGACCTAACACCGGGGAGCTGTTTTTT
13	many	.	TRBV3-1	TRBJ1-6	CASSQERNSPLHF	TGTGCCAGCAGCCAAGAGAGGAATTCACCCCTCCACTTT
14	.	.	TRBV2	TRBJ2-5	CASSDQGSQETQYF	TGTGCCAGCAGTGACCAGGGGTCCCAAGAGACCCAGTACTTC
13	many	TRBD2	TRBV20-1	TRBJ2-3	CSASGRVTDTQYF	TGCAGTGCTAGCGGGAGGGTTACAGATACGCAGTATTTT
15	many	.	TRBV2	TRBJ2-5	CASSDRLANQETQYF	TGTGCCAGCAGTGACAGGCTAGCGAACCAAGAGACCCAGTACTTC
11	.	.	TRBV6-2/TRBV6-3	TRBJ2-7	CASGPHYEQYF	TGTGCCAGCGGACCTCACTACGAGCAGTACTTC
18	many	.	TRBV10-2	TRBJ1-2	CASSASSSLRDPRRGYTF	TGCGCCAGCAGCGCAAGTTCTTCCCTACGGGACCCCAGGCGTGGCTACACCTTC
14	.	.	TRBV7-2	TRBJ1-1	CASSFMGARTEAFF	TGTGCCAGCAGCTTTATGGGAGCTCGCACTGAAGCTTTCTTT
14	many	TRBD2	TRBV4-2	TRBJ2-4	CASSPRGVGNIQYF	TGTGCCAGCAGCCCCCGGGGGGTAGGCAACATTCAGTACTTC
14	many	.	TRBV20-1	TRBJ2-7	CSAGITGHSYEQYF	TGCAGTGCTGGAATAACGGGGCACTCCTACGAGCAGTACTTC
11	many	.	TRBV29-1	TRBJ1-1	CSIPRGTEAFF	TGCAGCATACCGAGGGGCACTGAAGCTTTCTTT